The subject of this entry is one T cell receptor beta chain. The target antigen is unknown. This sample is part of a study of STAT3 mutations in large granular lymphocyte leukemia. For the study at large: Over half of T-LGLL patients had one or more immunosuppressive regimens. Regarding the study as a whole: Variable sampling intervals and differing treatment regimens complicated linking therapy response to TCR clonal burden changes. In T-cell large granular lymphocyte leukemia, about half of patients showed multiple immunodominant subclonotypes. Clonal expansion was inferred from other time points because no sample existed at each clone's first appearance. TCR clonotype switching after therapy occurred in 6 of 18 patients.

Data came from immunoSEQ multiplex PCR; TCRdb stores just in-frame clones and leaves some out. The sample lists tens of thousands of clones; roughly 77% were seen once. Sequencing was done on a sample of PBMCs. The TCR comes from a human donor with T large granular lymphocyte leukemia. Some clones in this sample may be carry-over from other donors' samples.

Here the CDR3 reads CASSRSGPGYQETQYF. The CDR3 DNA is TGTGCCAGCAGCCGGAGTGGCCCTGGGTACCAAGAGACCCAGTACTTC. The chain joins TRBV11-3 to TRBJ2-5; D gene unclear. The germline V gene has CDR1 SGHNT and CDR2 YENEEA. CDR3 length equals 16 residues. Trimming took 5 bases from V and 0 from J, leaving 16 bases between them.